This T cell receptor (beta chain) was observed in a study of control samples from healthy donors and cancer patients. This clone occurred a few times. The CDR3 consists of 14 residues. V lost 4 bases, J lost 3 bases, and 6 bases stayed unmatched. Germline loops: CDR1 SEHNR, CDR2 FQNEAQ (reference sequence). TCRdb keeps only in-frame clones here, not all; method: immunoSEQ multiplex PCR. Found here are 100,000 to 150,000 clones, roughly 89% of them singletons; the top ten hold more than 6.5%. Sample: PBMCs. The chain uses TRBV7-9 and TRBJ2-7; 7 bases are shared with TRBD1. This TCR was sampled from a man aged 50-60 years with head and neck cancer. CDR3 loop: CASSSQGTFYEQYF. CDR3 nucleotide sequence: TGTGCCAGCAGCTCACAGGGGACATTCTACGAGCAGTACTTC.